What follows are 27 T cell receptor beta chains derived from one specimen sequenced in a study of OX40 agonist ivuxolimab in advanced cancers. Receptor amplification or capture employed the immunoSEQ multiplex PCR assay. TCRdb carries this immuneACCESS record with in-frame sequences only. Its versions omit some clonotypes, under half of them owing to an unresolved V gene in the studies checked, with the rest unexplained. The sample table lists roughly 40,000 clones, 65% to 90% of them with a count of one. The ten largest clones represent 9% to 14% of the sample. Sequenced material: CD4+ or CD8+ T cells sorted from blood, taken in a trial of the OX40 agonist ivuxolimab. These receptors all stem from an adult with an advanced solid tumor such as melanoma, head and neck, liver or kidney cancer.

The V gene is TRBV2, the J gene TRBJ2-1, with D tentatively TRBD1 (6 bases). Germline lookup yields CDR1 SNHLY and CDR2 FYNNEI. CDR3 size: 15 residues. V was trimmed by 7 bases and J by 0 bases, leaving 13 bases between them. DNA of the CDR3: TGTGCCAGCACTCGGACAGCCGCCTCCTACAATGAGCAGTTCTTC. Translation gives CASTRTAASYNEQFF.

This sequence joins TRBV5-5 and TRBJ2-2; no firm D call. The V end was cut by 0 bases, the J end by 4 bases, with 7 bases between. The CDR3 has 14 amino acids. Germline loops: CDR1 SGHKS, CDR2 YYEKEE (reference sequence). The CDR3 loop reads CASSLDFLTGELFF. As DNA, the CDR3 is TGTGCCAGCAGCTTGGACTTCCTCACCGGGGAGCTGTTTTTT.

The chain is built from TRBV4-1 and TRBJ2-3; D unresolved. V lost 1 base and J lost 5, with 10 bases in between. This CDR3 is built from 14 residues. Germline V lookup: CDR1 MGHRA, CDR2 YSYEKL. CDR3 in DNA: TGCGCCAGCAGCCAAGGGACCGAGCAAGATACGCAGTATTTT. It specifies CASSQGTEQDTQYF.

By its share, this clone is medium-sized. The chain couples TRBV7-9 to TRBJ2-7; D remains unclear. This CDR3 is built from 13 residues. The V and J ends lost 5 bases and 0 bases respectively, with 8 bases between them. Per germline, CDR1 SEHNR and CDR2 FQNEAQ (reference sequence). CDR3 bases: TGTGCCAGCAGCCAATATAGCTCCTACGAGCAGTACTTC. This gives the protein CASSQYSSYEQYF.

This clone was detected once. V and J are TRBV28 and TRBJ2-2, with D perhaps TRBD1 or TRBD2 (5 bases each). Germline CDR1 MDHEN, CDR2 SYDVKM. The CDR3 totals 15 residues. Deletions cut 5 bases from V and 3 bases from J, with 13 bases between. The CDR3 protein is CASSIRLGDTGELFF. CDR3 sequence (DNA): TGTGCCAGCAGTATACGGCTGGGGGACACCGGGGAGCTGTTTTTT.

With respect to this clone: This may come from a read error, since a much larger clone is one base off. This sequence joins TRBV7-2 and TRBJ1-1; unclear D gene. V gave up 3 bases and J gave up 3 bases, with 5 bases separating them. The CDR3 is 12 amino acids. CDR1 SGHTA and CDR2 FQGNSA come from the germline V gene. The CDR3 nucleotides are TGTGCCAGCAGCTTCGGCGACACTGAAGCTTTCTTT. It translates to CASSFGDTEAFF.

V is TRBV4-1 and J is TRBJ2-7, with a weak D call TRBD1 (7 bases). CDR1 is MGHRA and CDR2 is YSYEKL in the germline V gene. CDR3 length: 15 residues. Deletions cut 0 bases from V and 5 bases from J, with 14 bases between. DNA of the CDR3: TGCGCCAGCAGCCAAGAAAAGGGCAGGGGGGACGAGCAGTACTTC. Translated, it gives CASSQEKGRGDEQYF.

The chain combines TRBV29-1 with TRBJ1-2; 8 positions agree with TRBD1. The germline V gene has CDR1 SQVTM and CDR2 ANQGSEA. This CDR3 region has 13 residues. The junction had 9 bases not matched to a gene; V was cut back by 6 bases and J by 6 bases. The CDR3 region has the DNA TGCAGCGTCGCGGACAGGGAAGTAGATGGCTACACCTTC. Its translation: CSVADREVDGYTF.

Here the CDR3 reads CASRSFLTRDRDPCTEAFF. Written as DNA, the CDR3 is TGTGCCAGCAGAAGCTTTCTAACTCGGGACAGGGACCCGTGCACTGAAGCTTTCTTT. This chain connects TRBV7-3 to TRBJ1-1; TRBD1 aligns across 9 bases. Per germline, CDR1 SGHTA and CDR2 FQGTGA. The CDR3 is made up of 19 amino acids. The V segment lost 6 bases and the J segment 4 bases; nucleotides outside the gene matches: 21. Filled out from reference TRBV7-3 and TRBJ1-1, the complete variable domain reads GAGVSQTPSNKVTEKGKYVELRCDPISGHTALYWYRQSLGQGPEFLIYFQGTGAADDSGLPNDRFFAVRPEGSVSTLKIQRTERGDSAVYLCASRSFLTRDRDPCTEAFFGQGTRLTVV.

The genes are TRBV7-9 and TRBJ2-7; the D gene is possibly TRBD1 (7 bases). The CDR3 covers 14 residues. Germline CDR1 SEHNR, CDR2 FQNEAQ (reference sequence). Between the trimmed V and J ends, which lost 4 bases and 6 bases, there was a span of 16 bases. DNA for the CDR3: TGTGCCAGCAGCTCCCCGGGGGACAGAGGCGAGCAGTACTTC. This translates into CASSSPGDRGEQYF.

This chain joins TRBV14 and TRBJ1-6; D is unclear. V gave up 5 bases and J gave up 9 bases, with 11 bases separating them. In germline, CDR1 is SGHDN, CDR2 FVKESK. This CDR3 comprises 13 residues. The CDR3 bases are TGTGCCAGCAGCTCAGGCGGTAGTTCACCCCTCCACTTT. This codes for CASSSGGSSPLHF.

The rearrangement links TRBV5-4 to TRBJ2-7; a possible D gene is TRBD1 (6 bases). Germline V lookup: CDR1 SGHNT, CDR2 YYREEE (reference sequence). Trimming cost V 2 bases and J 2 bases, with 11 bases left between them. This CDR3 spans 14 amino acids. In nucleotides, the CDR3 is TGTGCCAGCAGCTTTCAGGGGACCCCCTACGAGCAGTACTTC. Translated, it gives CASSFQGTPYEQYF.

The sample holds one count of this clone. The CDR3 protein is CASSLSSTGVGSPLHF. For the CDR3, the DNA is TGTGCCAGCAGTTTATCTTCTACAGGGGTGGGTTCACCCCTCCACTTT. The genes are TRBV27 and TRBJ1-6; TRBD1 matches at 7 bases. CDR1 MNHEY and CDR2 SMNVEV come from the germline V gene (reference sequence). The CDR3 sequence is 16 residues long. Trimming took 0 bases from V and 9 from J; bases not matched to a gene: 8.

The chain joins TRBV27 to TRBJ2-3, with D perhaps TRBD1 or TRBD2 (5 bases each). CDR1 is MNHEY, CDR2 SMNVEV, per germline (reference sequence). This CDR3 region has 13 residues. The ends were cut back, 5 bases at V and 8 bases at J, with 14 bases in the middle. CDR3 sequence (DNA): TGTGCCAGCAGTCTGGGGACCGGGACTACGCAGTATTTT. Protein: CASSLGTGTTQYF.

This clone was picked up a small number of times. This chain connects TRBV5-8 to TRBJ1-5, with 7 bases that match TRBD1. Trimming took 0 bases from V and 7 from J; bases not matched to a gene: 13. The CDR3 runs to 17 residues. Germline CDR1 is SGHTS and CDR2 is YDEGEE. The CDR3 bases are TGTGCCAGCAGCTTGGGACCTGGGCAGGGGGATAGGCAGCCCCAGCATTTT. Translation gives CASSLGPGQGDRQPQHF. Drawing the rest from reference TRBV5-8 and TRBJ1-5, the complete variable domain is EAGVTQSPTHLIKTRGQQATLRCSPISGHTSVYWYQQALGLGLQFLLWYDEGEERNRGNFPPRFSGRQFPNYSSELNVNALELEDSALYLCASSLGPGQGDRQPQHFGDGTRLSIL.

V and J are TRBV28 and TRBJ2-4, with 7 bases matching TRBD1. This CDR3 has 15 amino acids. The germline CDR1 and CDR2 sequences are MDHEN and SYDVKM. J gave up 1 base and V 5 bases, and 5 bases lay outside the gene matches. The CDR3 bases are TGTGCCAGCAGTCGGCGACAGGGCGCCAAAAACATTCAGTACTTC. Its protein is CASSRRQGAKNIQYF.

The rearrangement joins TRBV4-1 to TRBJ2-7, with D perhaps matching TRBD2 (7 bases). This CDR3 spans 17 amino acids. Per the germline V gene, CDR1 is MGHRA and CDR2 is YSYEKL. V was cut by 0 bases and J by 0 bases, with 15 bases left in between. The CDR3 loop is CASSQDQGRVSSYEQYF. The DNA of the CDR3 is TGCGCCAGCAGCCAAGATCAGGGGAGGGTTAGCTCCTACGAGCAGTACTTC.

The chain carries TRBV4-1 and TRBJ2-1; 12 nucleotides line up with TRBD2. The CDR3 loop spans 18 amino acids. Germline V gene lookup returns CDR1 MGHRA and CDR2 YSYEKL. Trimming cost V 4 bases and J 1 base; bases outside gene matches: 8. CDR3 sequence reads: CASSLRLAGDQSYNEQFF. CDR3 DNA: TGCGCCAGCAGCCTCCGACTAGCGGGGGATCAATCCTACAATGAGCAGTTCTTC.

The CDR3 region has the DNA TGCGCCAGCAGCCAAGACCCGGGACAGGGGGCTTGGTACGAGCAGTACTTC. This translates into CASSQDPGQGAWYEQYF. The chain couples TRBV4-3 to TRBJ2-7; TRBD1 agrees at 12 bases. The germline CDR1 and CDR2 sequences are LGHNA and YSLEER. J lost 4 bases, V lost 0 bases, and 7 bases had no gene match. The CDR3 is 17 amino acids.

The V and J genes are TRBV5-1 and TRBJ2-1; TRBD2 agrees at 12 bases. Germline values: CDR1 SGHRS, CDR2 YFSETQ. The CDR3 contains 19 residues. V trimming: 3 bases; J trimming: 6 bases; junction bases outside the gene matches: 16. CDR3 protein: CASSSINPLAGGPFNEQFF. As DNA, the CDR3 is TGCGCCAGCAGCTCAATTAACCCGCTAGCGGGGGGGCCGTTCAATGAGCAGTTCTTC.

The rearrangement links TRBV6-5 to TRBJ2-2, with D possibly being TRBD1 (6 bases). Germline V gives CDR1 MNHEY, CDR2 SVGAGI. V lost 6 bases and J 3 bases, leaving 11 bases between the germline ends. The CDR3 contains 14 residues. The CDR3 DNA reads as TGTGCCAGCAGACAGGGCATATACACCGGGGAGCTGTTTTTT. It encodes CASRQGIYTGELFF.

V gene TRBV5-4 combines with J gene TRBJ1-1, with D hard to call. CDR1 and CDR2 from the germline V gene are SGHNT and YYREEE (reference sequence). Deletions cut 9 bases from V and 0 bases from J, with 6 bases between. This CDR3 has 11 amino acids. In nucleotides, the CDR3 is TGTGCCATAGTAATGAACACTGAAGCTTTCTTT. Translation gives CAIVMNTEAFF.

This chain links TRBV2 with TRBJ2-7, with 8 bases identical to TRBD2. Per germline, CDR1 SNHLY and CDR2 FYNNEI. The V and J ends lost 6 bases and 5 bases, in that order; junction bases with no gene match: 12. The CDR3 is 15 residues long. DNA of the CDR3: TGTGCCAGCAGGGCCGAAGTAGCGGGGCACCACGAGCAGTACTTC. Translation gives CASRAEVAGHHEQYF.

CDR3 sequence reads: CASRYADTQYF. As DNA, the CDR3 is TGTGCCAGCAGGTACGCAGATACGCAGTATTTT. The J gene is TRBJ2-3, the V gene TRBV28; no clear D gene. The V and J ends lost 6 bases and 4 bases respectively, with 5 bases between them. CDR3 size: 11 residues. Germline V gene sequence: CDR1 MDHEN, CDR2 SYDVKM.

The V and J genes are TRBV7-8 and TRBJ2-5; D uncertain. V was clipped by 1 base and J by 7 bases, with 13 bases between them. Germline V CDR1 and CDR2: SGHVS, FQNEAQ. This CDR3 contains 14 residues. The CDR3 DNA is TGTGCCAGCAGCTTAGTGGTGACCCCGAGGACCCAGTACTTC. This encodes CASSLVVTPRTQYF.

This chain joins TRBV19 and TRBJ1-4; 10 bases are shared with TRBD1. CDR3 length: 18 amino acids. CDR1 and CDR2 (germline): LNHDA, SQIVND (reference sequence). The V and J ends lost 5 bases and 3 bases, in that order; junction bases with no gene match: 12. CDR3 loop: CASSLRGTGALPNEKLFF. The CDR3 DNA reads as TGTGCCAGTAGTTTACGGGGGACAGGGGCCCTACCTAATGAAAAACTGTTTTTT.

The J gene is TRBJ1-1, the V gene TRBV15; D uncertain. Germline CDR1 and CDR2: LNHNV and YYDKDF (reference sequence). The CDR3 loop spans 14 amino acids. The ends were cut back, 5 bases at V and 6 bases at J, with 16 bases in the middle. CDR3 residues: CATSFITERSEAFF. In DNA, the CDR3 is TGTGCCACCAGCTTTATTACAGAACGGTCTGAAGCTTTCTTT.